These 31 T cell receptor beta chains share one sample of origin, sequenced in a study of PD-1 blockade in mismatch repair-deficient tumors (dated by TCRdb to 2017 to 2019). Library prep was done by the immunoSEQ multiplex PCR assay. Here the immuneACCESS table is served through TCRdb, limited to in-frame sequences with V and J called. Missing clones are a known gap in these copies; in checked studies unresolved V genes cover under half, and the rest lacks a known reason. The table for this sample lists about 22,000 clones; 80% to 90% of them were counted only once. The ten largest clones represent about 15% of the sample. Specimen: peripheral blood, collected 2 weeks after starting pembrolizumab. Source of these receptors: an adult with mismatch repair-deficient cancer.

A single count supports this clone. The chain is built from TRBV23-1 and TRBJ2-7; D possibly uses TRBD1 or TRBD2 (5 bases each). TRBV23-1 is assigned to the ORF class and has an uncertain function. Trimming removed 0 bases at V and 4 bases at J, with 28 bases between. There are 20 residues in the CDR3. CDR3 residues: CASSQSSRGRKGPILYEQYF. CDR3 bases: TGCGCCAGCAGTCAATCATCCCGTGGGAGAAAGGGACCGATACTGTACGAGCAGTACTTC.

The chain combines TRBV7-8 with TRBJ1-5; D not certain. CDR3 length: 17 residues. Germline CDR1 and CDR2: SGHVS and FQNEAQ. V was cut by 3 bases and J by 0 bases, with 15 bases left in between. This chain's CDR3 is CASSFGNTAYSNQPQHF. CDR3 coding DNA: TGTGCCAGCAGCTTTGGTAATACAGCTTATAGCAATCAGCCCCAGCATTTT.

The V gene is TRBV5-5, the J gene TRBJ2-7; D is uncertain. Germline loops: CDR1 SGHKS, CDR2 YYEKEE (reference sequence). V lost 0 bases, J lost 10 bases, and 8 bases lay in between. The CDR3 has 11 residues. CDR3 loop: CASSLGLEQYF. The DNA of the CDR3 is TGTGCCAGCAGCTTGGGGTTAGAACAGTACTTC.

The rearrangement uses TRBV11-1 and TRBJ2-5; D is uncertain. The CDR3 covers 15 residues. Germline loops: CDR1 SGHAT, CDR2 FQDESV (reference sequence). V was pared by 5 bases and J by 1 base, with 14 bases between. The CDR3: CASSPILGTQETQYF. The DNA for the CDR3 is TGTGCCAGCAGCCCTATACTGGGTACCCAAGAGACCCAGTACTTC.

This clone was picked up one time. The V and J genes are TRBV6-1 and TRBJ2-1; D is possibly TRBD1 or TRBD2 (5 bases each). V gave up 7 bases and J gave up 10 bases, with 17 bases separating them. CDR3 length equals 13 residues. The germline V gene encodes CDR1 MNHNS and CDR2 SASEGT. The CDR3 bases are TGTGCCAGCAAAGGGACGACCTTTGTCGAGCAGTTCTTC. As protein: CASKGTTFVEQFF.

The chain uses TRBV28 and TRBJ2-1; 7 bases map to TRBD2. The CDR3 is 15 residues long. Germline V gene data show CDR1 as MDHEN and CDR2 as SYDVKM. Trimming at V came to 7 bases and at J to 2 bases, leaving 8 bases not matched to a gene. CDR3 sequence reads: CASIGTTEAYNEQFF. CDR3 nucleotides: TGTGCCAGCATCGGGACTACCGAGGCCTACAATGAGCAGTTCTTC.

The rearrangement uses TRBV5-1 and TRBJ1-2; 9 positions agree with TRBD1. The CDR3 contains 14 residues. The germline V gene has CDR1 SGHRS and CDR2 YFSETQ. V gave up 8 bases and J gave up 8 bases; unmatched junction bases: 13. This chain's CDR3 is CASTWGTGIYGYTF. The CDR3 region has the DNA TGCGCCAGTACCTGGGGGACAGGGATCTACGGCTACACCTTC.

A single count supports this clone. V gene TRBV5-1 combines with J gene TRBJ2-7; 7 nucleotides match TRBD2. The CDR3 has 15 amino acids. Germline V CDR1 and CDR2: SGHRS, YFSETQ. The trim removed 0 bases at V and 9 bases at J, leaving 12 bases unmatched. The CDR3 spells CASSLENRLAGGQYF. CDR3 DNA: TGCGCCAGCAGCTTGGAGAATCGACTAGCCGGAGGGCAGTACTTC.

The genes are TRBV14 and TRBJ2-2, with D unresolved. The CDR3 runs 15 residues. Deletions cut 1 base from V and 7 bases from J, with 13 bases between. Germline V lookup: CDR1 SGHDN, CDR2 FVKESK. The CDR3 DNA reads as TGTGCCAGCAGCCAAGGGGCTAGGAGCTTCGGGGAGCTGTTTTTT. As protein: CASSQGARSFGELFF. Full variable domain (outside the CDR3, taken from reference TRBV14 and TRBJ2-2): EAGVTQFPSHSVIEKGQTVTLRCDPISGHDNLYWYRRVMGKEIKFLLHFVKESKQDESGMPNNRFLAERTGGTYSTLKVQPAELEDSGVYFCASSQGARSFGELFFGEGSRLTVL.

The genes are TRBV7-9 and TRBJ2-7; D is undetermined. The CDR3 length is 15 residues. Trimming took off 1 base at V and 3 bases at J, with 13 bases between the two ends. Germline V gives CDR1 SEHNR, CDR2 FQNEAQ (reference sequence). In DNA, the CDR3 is TGTGCCAGCAGCTTAGGAGGAAACAGAAACTACGAGCAGTACTTC. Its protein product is CASSLGGNRNYEQYF.

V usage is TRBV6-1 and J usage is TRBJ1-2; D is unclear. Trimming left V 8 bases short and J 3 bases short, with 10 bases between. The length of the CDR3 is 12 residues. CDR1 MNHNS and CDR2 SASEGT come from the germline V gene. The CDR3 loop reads CASHKQYYGYTF. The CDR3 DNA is TGTGCCAGCCATAAACAGTACTATGGCTACACCTTC.

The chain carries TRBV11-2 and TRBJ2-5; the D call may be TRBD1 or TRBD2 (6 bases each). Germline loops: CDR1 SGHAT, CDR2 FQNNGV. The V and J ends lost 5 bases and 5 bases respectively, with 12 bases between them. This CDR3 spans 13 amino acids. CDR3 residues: CASSPLGGETQYF. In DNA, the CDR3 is TGTGCCAGCAGCCCCCTCGGGGGCGAGACCCAGTACTTC.

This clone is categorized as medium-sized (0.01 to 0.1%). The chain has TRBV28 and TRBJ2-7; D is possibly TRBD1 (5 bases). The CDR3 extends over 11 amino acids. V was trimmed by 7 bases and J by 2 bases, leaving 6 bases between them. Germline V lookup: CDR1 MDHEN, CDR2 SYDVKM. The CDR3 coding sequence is TGTGCCAGCACAGGGACCTACGAGCAGTACTTC. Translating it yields CASTGTYEQYF.

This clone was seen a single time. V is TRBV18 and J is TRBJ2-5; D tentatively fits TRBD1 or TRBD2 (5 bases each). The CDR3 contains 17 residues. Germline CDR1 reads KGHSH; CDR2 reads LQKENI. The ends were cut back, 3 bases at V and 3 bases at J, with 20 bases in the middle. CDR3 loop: CASSPPRGKWWEETQYF. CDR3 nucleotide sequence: TGTGCCAGCTCACCGCCGAGGGGCAAGTGGTGGGAAGAGACCCAGTACTTC.

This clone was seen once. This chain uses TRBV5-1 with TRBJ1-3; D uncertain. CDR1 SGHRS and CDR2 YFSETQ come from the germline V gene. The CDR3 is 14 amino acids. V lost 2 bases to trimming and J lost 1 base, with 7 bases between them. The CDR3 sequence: CASSFGLSGNTIYF. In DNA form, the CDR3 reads TGCGCCAGCAGCTTCGGACTATCTGGAAACACCATATATTTT. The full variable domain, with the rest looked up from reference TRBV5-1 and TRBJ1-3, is KAGVTQTPRYLIKTRGQQVTLSCSPISGHRSVSWYQQTPGQGLQFLFEYFSETQRNKGNFPGRFSGRQFSNSRSEMNVSTLELGDSALYLCASSFGLSGNTIYFGEGSWLTVV.

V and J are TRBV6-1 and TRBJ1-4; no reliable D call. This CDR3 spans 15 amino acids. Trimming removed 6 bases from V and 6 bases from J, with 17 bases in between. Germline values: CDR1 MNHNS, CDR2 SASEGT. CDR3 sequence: CASSDQAIWDEKLFF. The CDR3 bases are TGTGCCAGCAGCGATCAGGCAATTTGGGATGAAAAACTGTTTTTT.

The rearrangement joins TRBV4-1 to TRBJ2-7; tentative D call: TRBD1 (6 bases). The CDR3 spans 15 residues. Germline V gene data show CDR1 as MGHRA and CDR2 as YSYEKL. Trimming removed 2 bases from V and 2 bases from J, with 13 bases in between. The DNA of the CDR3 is TGCGCCAGCAGCCAAAGGGCTACAGGGACCTACGAGCAGTACTTC. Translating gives CASSQRATGTYEQYF.

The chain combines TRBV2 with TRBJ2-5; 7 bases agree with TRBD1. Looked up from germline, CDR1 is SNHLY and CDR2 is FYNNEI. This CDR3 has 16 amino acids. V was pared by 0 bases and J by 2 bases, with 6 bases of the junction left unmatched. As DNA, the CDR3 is TGTGCCAGCAGTGAAGCTAGGGGACAGCATCAAGAGACCCAGTACTTC. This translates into CASSEARGQHQETQYF.

The DNA for the CDR3 is TGTGCCAGCAGTTTCGTCCGAGGAACCTACGAGCAGTACTTC. Amino acid sequence: CASSFVRGTYEQYF. The chain joins TRBV28 to TRBJ2-7; D uncertain. Germline CDR1 MDHEN, CDR2 SYDVKM. This CDR3 is built from 14 residues. The V and J ends lost 3 bases and 2 bases respectively, with 11 bases between them.

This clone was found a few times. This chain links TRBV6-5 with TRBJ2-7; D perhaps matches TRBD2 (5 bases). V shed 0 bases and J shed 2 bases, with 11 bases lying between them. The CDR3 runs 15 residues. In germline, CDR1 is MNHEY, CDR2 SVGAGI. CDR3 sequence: CASSYSPGVPYEQYF. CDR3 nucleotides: TGTGCCAGCAGTTACTCCCCCGGGGTGCCCTACGAGCAGTACTTC.

The CDR3 sequence is CASSLRGLNTEAFF. The CDR3 DNA is TGTGCCAGCAGTTTAAGGGGTTTGAACACTGAAGCTTTCTTT. This chain joins TRBV27 and TRBJ1-1, with D perhaps matching TRBD1 (5 bases). The V end was cut by 2 bases, the J end by 0 bases, with 7 bases between. CDR1 and CDR2 (germline): MNHEY, SMNVEV (reference sequence). The CDR3 spans 14 residues.

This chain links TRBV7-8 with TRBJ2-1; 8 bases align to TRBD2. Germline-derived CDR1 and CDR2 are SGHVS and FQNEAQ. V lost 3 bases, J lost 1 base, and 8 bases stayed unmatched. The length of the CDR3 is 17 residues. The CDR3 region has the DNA TGTGCCAGCAGCTTTTCTCCGGCGGGAGGATCCTACAATGAGCAGTTCTTC. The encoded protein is CASSFSPAGGSYNEQFF.

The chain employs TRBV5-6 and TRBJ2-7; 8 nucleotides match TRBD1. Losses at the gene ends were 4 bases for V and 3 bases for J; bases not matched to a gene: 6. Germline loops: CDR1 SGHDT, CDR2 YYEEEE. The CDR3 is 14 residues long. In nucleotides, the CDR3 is TGTGCCAGCAGCAGGACAGGGAATATCTACGAGCAGTACTTC. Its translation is CASSRTGNIYEQYF.

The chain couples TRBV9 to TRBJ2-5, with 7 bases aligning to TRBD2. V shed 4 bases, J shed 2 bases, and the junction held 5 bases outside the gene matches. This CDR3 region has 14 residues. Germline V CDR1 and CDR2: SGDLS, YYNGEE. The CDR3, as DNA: TGTGCCAGCAGCCCTCGGGACTATCAAGAGACCCAGTACTTC. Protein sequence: CASSPRDYQETQYF.

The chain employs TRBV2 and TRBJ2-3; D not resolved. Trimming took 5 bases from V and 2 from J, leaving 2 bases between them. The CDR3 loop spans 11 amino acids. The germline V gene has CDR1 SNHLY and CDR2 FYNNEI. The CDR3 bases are TGTGCCAGCAGTCTCACAGATACGCAGTATTTT. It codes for CASSLTDTQYF.

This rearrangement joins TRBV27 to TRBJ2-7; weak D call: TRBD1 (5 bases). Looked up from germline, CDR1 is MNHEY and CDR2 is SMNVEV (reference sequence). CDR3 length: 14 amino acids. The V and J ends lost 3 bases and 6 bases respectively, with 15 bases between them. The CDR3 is CASSFQGLVGEQYF. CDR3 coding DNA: TGTGCCAGCAGTTTCCAGGGCTTGGTGGGCGAGCAGTACTTC.

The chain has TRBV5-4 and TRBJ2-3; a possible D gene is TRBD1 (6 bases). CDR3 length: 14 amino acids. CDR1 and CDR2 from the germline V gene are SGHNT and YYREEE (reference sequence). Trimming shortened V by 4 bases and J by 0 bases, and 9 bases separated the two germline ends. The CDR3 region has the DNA TGTGCCAGCAGCCTTGGACAGAGCACAGATACGCAGTATTTT. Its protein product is CASSLGQSTDTQYF.

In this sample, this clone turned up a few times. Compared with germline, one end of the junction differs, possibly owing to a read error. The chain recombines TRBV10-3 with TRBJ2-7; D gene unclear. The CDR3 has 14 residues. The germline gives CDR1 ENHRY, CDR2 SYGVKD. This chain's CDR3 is CASSEDGSVYEQYF. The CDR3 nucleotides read TGTGCCAGCAGTGAAGACGGATCCGTTTACGAGCAGTACTTC.

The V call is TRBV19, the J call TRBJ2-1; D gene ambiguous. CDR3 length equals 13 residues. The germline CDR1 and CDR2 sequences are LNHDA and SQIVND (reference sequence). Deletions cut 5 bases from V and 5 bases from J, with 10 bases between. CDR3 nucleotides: TGTGCCAGTAGTCCAACGACCCACAATGAGCAGTTCTTC. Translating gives CASSPTTHNEQFF.

The CDR3 reads CASDSSYNSPLHF. The CDR3 nucleotides read TGTGCCTCAGACAGCTCCTATAATTCACCCCTCCACTTT. The chain links TRBV28 to TRBJ1-6; possibly TRBD1 for D (5 bases). V was trimmed by 11 bases and J by 0 bases, leaving 8 bases between them. Germline V gives CDR1 MDHEN, CDR2 SYDVKM. CDR3 length: 13 amino acids.

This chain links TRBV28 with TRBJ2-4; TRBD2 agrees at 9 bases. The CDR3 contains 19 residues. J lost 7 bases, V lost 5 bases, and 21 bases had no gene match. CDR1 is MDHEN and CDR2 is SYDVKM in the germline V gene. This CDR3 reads CASSPPPGVAGVRENIQYF. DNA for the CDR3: TGTGCCAGCAGTCCCCCCCCAGGGGTAGCGGGAGTAAGAGAGAACATTCAGTACTTC.